This T cell receptor (beta chain) was sequenced during a study of T cell changes during pregnancy in multiple sclerosis. Produced via immunoSEQ multiplex PCR; TCRdb's table is partial and in-frame only. In the table there are roughly 15,000 clones, 80% to 85% of which are singletons. The CDR3 spans 13 residues. V was cut by 0 bases and J by 8 bases, with 7 bases left in between. Germline V gene lookup returns CDR1 SGHVS and CDR2 FNYEAQ. V and J are TRBV7-6 and TRBJ2-2; D is unclear. This TCR came from a female donor in good health, enrolled as a control in a pregnancy study. Sequenced material: CD8+ T cells from peripheral blood mononuclear cells, taken in the third trimester of pregnancy. The CDR3 spells CASSLAPSGELFF. The DNA for the CDR3 is TGTGCCAGCAGCTTAGCCCCCTCGGGGGAGCTGTTTTTT. The entire variable domain, with the rest obtained from reference TRBV7-6 and TRBJ2-2, is as follows: GAGVSQSPRYKVTKRGQDVALRCDPISGHVSLYWYRQALGQGPEFLTYFNYEAQQDKSGLPNDRFSAERPEGSISTLTIQRTEQRDSAMYRCASSLAPSGELFFGEGSRLTVL.